The TCR beta chain described here comes from a study of cytomegalovirus exposure and HLA in healthy donors. Study details: In an earlier analysis, 95 million to 130 million unique TCR beta sequences were found from some 200 million T cells. HLA-typed donors contributed approximately 92 million unique TCRs, which were held in an early data release.

With respect to this clone: What it binds is unknown.

CDR3 length: 16 amino acids. CDR1 and CDR2 from the germline V gene are SGDLS and YYNGEE. With 2 bases clipped from V and 3 bases from J, the junction kept 4 bases outside the gene matches. 60 Vbeta and 13 Jbeta primers were used in PCR. As originally analysed: There were 80 million to 95 million unique TCR beta chains by a later count, and approximately 10 million of them were shared. TCRdb keeps only in-frame clones here, not all; method: immunoSEQ multiplex PCR. D and trimming come from the DNA, and the V and J calls and clone size come from that table. The sample lists under 150,000 clones; roughly 79% were seen once. Broader study findings: According to an earlier analysis, most TCR beta V segments yielded productive rearrangements about 87% or about 30% of the time.

V is TRBV9 and J is TRBJ2-1, with 11 positions matching TRBD2. Sequencing was carried out using PBMCs. The clonotype comes from a woman aged 45-65 years in good health and CMV-seronegative. CDR3 in DNA: TGTGCCAGCAGCGTCCTGACTAGCGGGGACTACAATGAGCAGTTCTTC. Its protein product is CASSVLTSGDYNEQFF.